This T cell receptor (beta chain) is from a study of cytomegalovirus exposure and HLA in healthy donors. General study results and limits: Cytomegalovirus-associated TCR beta chains were listed, numbering roughly 150. A previous analysis found most TCR beta V segments productive roughly 90% or roughly 30% of the time. Researchers reported that a few CMV-associated chains were confirmed in vitro as CMV antigen-specific.

Among the donors, all were healthy bone marrow donors. Comments on this clone: Its matching antigen is unknown.

This CDR3 is built from 16 residues. Trimming stripped 7 bases from V and 1 base from J, with 17 bases between. Germline CDR1 reads MNHNS; CDR2 reads SASEGT. Primers for the PCR totalled 60 Vbeta and 13 Jbeta. The data were produced by immunoSEQ multiplex PCR, yet TCRdb's version contains in-frame clones alone and is incomplete. The sample has more than 90,000 clones, around four fifths seen once; the top ten hold around 0.76%. This clonotype was sampled from an older woman in good health and CMV-seronegative. Material: PBMCs. V gene TRBV6-1 combines with J gene TRBJ1-5; no reliable D call. The CDR3 spells CASTEGLGLSNQPQHF. CDR3 DNA: TGTGCCAGCACTGAGGGCTTGGGTCTGAGCAATCAGCCCCAGCATTTT.